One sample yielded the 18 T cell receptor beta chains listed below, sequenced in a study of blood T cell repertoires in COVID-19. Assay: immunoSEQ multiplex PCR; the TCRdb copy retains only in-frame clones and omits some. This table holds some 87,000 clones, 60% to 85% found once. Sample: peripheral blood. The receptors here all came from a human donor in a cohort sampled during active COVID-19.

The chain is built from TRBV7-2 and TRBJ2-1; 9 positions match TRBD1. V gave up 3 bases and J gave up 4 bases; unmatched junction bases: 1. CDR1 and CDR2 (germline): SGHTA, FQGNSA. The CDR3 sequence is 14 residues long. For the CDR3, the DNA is TGTGCCAGCAGCTTCGGGACAGGGTACAATGAGCAGTTCTTC. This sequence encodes CASSFGTGYNEQFF.

The CDR3 region has the DNA TGTGCCAGCAGTACAGGGAGCTCCTACGAGCAGTACGTC. Residues: CASSTGSSYEQYV. The J gene is TRBJ2-7, the V gene TRBV11-2; perhaps TRBD1 as D (6 bases). The CDR3 length is 13 residues. Germline-derived CDR1 and CDR2 are SGHAT and FQNNGV. Between the trimmed V and J ends, which lost 6 bases and 0 bases, there was a span of 9 bases.

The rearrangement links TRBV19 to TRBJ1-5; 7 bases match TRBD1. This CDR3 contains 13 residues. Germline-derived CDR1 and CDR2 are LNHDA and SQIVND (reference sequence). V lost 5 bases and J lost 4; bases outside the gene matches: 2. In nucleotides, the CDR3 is TGTGCCAGTAGTTTACAGGGGAATCAGCCCCAGCATTTT. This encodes CASSLQGNQPQHF.

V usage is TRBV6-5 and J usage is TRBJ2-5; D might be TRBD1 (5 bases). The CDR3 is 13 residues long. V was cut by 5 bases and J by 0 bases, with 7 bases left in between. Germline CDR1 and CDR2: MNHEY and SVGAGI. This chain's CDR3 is CASSRTYQETQYF. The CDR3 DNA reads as TGTGCCAGCAGTCGGACATACCAAGAGACCCAGTACTTC.

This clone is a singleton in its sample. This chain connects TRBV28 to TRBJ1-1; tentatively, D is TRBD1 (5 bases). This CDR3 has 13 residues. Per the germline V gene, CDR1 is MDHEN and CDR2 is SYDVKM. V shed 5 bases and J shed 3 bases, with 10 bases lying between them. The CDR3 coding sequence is TGTGCCAGCAGTCTCCAGGGTTACACTGAAGCTTTCTTT. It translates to CASSLQGYTEAFF. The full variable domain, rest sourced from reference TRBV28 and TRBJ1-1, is DVKVTQSSRYLVKRTGEKVFLECVQDMDHENMFWYRQDPGLGLRLIYFSYDVKMKEKGDIPEGYSVSREKKERFSLILESASTNQTSMYLCASSLQGYTEAFFGQGTRLTVV.

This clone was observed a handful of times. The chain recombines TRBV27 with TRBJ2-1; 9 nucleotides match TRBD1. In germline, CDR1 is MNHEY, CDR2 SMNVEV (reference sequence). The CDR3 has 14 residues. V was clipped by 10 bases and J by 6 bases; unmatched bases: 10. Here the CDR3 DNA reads TGTGCCACCGGCGTGGACAGGGGAGCCAATGAGCAGTTCTTC. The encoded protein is CATGVDRGANEQFF.

CDR3 nucleotides: TGTGCCAGCAGCTTAGGAAATGCTAACAATTCACCCCTCCACTTT. Encoded protein: CASSLGNANNSPLHF. The V and J genes are TRBV7-9 and TRBJ1-6, with unresolved D. CDR1 is SEHNR, CDR2 FQNEAQ, per germline (reference sequence). V shed 1 base and J shed 7 bases, with 11 bases lying between them. This CDR3 is 15 amino acids long.

The CDR3 here is CASSLAGFSNEKLFF. The CDR3 coding sequence is TGTGCCAGCAGCTTGGCAGGTTTCTCTAATGAAAAACTGTTTTTT. V usage is TRBV5-4 and J usage is TRBJ1-4; D gene uncertain. Germline values: CDR1 SGHNT, CDR2 YYREEE (reference sequence). The ends were cut back, 0 bases at V and 3 bases at J, with 9 bases in the middle. The CDR3 sequence is 15 residues long. Complete variable domain (other parts from reference TRBV5-4 and TRBJ1-4): ETGVTQSPTHLIKTRGQQVTLRCSSQSGHNTVSWYQQALGQGPQFIFQYYREEENGRGNFPPRFSGLQFPNYSSELNVNALELDDSALYLCASSLAGFSNEKLFFGSGTQLSVL.

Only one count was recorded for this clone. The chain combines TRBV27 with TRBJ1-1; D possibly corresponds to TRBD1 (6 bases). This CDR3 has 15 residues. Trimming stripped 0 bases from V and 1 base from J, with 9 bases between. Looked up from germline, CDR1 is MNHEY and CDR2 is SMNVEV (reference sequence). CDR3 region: CASSLSTGGNTEAFF. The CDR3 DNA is TGTGCCAGCAGTTTATCGACAGGCGGGAACACTGAAGCTTTCTTT.

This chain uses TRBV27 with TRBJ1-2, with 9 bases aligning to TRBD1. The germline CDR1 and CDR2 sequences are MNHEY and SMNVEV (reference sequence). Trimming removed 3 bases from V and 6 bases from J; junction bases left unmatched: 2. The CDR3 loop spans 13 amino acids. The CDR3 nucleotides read TGTGCCAGCAGTTTGACAGGGGGTAATGGCTACACCTTC. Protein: CASSLTGGNGYTF.

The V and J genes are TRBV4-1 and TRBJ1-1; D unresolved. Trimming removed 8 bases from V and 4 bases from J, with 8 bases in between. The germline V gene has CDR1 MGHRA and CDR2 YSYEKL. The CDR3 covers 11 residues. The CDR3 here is CASLGGTEAFF. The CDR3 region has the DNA TGCGCCAGCCTGGGAGGCACTGAAGCTTTCTTT.

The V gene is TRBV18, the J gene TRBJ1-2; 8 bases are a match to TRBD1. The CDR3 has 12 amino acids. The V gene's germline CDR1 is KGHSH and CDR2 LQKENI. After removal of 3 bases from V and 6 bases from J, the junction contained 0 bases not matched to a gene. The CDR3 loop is CASSPTGDGYTF. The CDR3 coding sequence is TGTGCCAGCTCACCGACAGGGGATGGCTACACCTTC.

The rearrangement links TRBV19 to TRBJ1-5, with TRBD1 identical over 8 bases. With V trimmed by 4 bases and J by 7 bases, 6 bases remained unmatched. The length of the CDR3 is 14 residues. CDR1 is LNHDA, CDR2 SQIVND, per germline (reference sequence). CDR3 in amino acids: CASSTDRGGQPQHF. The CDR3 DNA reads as TGTGCCAGTAGTACTGACAGGGGAGGGCAGCCCCAGCATTTT.

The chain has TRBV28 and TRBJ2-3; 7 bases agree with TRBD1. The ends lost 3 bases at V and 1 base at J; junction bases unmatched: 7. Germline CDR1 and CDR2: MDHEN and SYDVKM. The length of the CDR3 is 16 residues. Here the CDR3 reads CASSFSFGTGTDTQYF. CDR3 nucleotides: TGTGCCAGCAGTTTTTCATTCGGGACAGGCACAGATACGCAGTATTTT.

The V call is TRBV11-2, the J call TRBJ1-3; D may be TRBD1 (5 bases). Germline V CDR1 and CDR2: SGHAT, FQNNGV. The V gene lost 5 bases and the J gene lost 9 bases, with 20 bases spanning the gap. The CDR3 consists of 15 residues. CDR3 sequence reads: CASSLDQGRGSTIYF. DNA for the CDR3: TGTGCCAGCAGCCTTGATCAGGGCCGGGGGAGCACCATATATTTT.

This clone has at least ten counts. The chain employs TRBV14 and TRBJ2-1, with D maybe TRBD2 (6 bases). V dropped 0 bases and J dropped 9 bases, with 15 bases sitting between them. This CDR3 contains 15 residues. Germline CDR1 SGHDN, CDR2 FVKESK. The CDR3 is CASSQDLAGRIEQFF. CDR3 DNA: TGTGCCAGCAGCCAAGATCTCGCAGGGAGGATTGAGCAGTTCTTC.

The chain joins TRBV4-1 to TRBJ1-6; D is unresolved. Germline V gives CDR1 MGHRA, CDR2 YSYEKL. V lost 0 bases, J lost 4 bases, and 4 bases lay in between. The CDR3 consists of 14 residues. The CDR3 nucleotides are TGCGCCAGCAGCCAAGAACAGTATAATTCACCCCTCCACTTT. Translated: CASSQEQYNSPLHF.

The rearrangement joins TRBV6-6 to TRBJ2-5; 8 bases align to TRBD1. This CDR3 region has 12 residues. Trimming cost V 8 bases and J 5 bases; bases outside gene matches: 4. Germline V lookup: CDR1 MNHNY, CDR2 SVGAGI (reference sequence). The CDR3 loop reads CASSDRGETQYF. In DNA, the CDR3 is TGTGCCAGCTCCGACAGGGGTGAGACCCAGTACTTC.